A selection of T cell receptor beta chains follows, all from one sample in a study of T cell repertoires in cytomegalovirus infection. For these receptors, no antigen is known. MiXCR, applied by TCRdb to the reads, yields one record per CDR3 protein. The repertoire holds about 830,000 distinct CDR3 sequences, with over 25% as singletons. This sample comprised cultured CD8+ T cells from PBMCs, obtained from culture after CMV antigen stimulation. These receptors came from a human donor in good health (CMV status not recorded). Some clones in this sample may be carry-over from other donors' samples. The CDR3 runs from the conserved cysteine through the conserved F or W. Each record gives: V gene, CDR3 length, CDR3 protein.

V: TRBV12-5
length: 12
CDR3: CASGFGRAEQFF

V: TRBV7-9
length: 14
CDR3: CASSPDGGEETQYF

V: TRBV28
length: 15
CDR3: CASSLTRTGGDEQFF

V: TRBV19
length: 18
CDR3: CASGTSGGQPTSTDTQYF

V: TRBV19
length: 14
CDR3: CASSMRGRGTEAFF

V: TRBV9
length: 15
CDR3: CASSPTASCNYGYTF

V: TRBV20-1
length: 16
CDR3: CSARYLQWGANEKLFF

V: TRBV6-1
length: 17
CDR3: CASSLAGTGPLDTEAFF

V: TRBV7-2
length: 13
CDR3: CASSVGRTGELFF

V: TRBV20-1
length: 17
CDR3: CSAFPGLPEVDIGELFF

V: TRBV6-6
length: 12
CDR3: CASSDWGGGYTF

V: TRBV7-8
length: 16
CDR3: CASSLEILGFQETQYF

V: TRBV6-1
length: 16
CDR3: CASNIGPGQGQETQYF

V: TRBV6-6
length: 19
CDR3: CASSYSMWQIGDRSTEAFF

V: TRBV7-6
length: 16
CDR3: CASSPQAGQPYNEQFF

V: TRBV7-6
length: 14
CDR3: CASSLTGEDYEQYF

V: TRBV19
length: 17
CDR3: CASSSPGSGSSYNEQFF

V: TRBV5-5
length: 14
CDR3: CASRDILNYNEQFF

V: TRBV7-9
length: 14
CDR3: CASSSRENDQPQHF

V: TRBV25-1
length: 16
CDR3: CASSAQDETYNSPLHF

V: TRBV4-1
length: 11
CDR3: CASSLGTWTFF

V: TRBV7-2
length: 16
CDR3: CASSSPGQGVRTEAFF

V: TRBV10-3
length: 14
CDR3: CASWETGAGTEAFF

V: TRBV5-8
length: 16
CDR3: CASSLESGGITDTRYF

V: TRBV28
length: 13
CDR3: CASRGTGRDEQFF

V: TRBV12-5
length: 15
CDR3: CASLGVGAGGYEQYF

V: TRBV7-2
length: 14
CDR3: CASSPPYSGNTIYF

V: TRBV7-4
length: 16
CDR3: CASSFPGTSPYNEQFF

V: TRBV12-3/TRBV12-4
length: 13
CDR3: CASRHRESTEAFF

V: TRBV2
length: 16
CDR3: CASSEGGGLYTDTQYF

V: TRBV12-3/TRBV12-4
length: 19
CDR3: CASSFPDPNPGSSGNTIYF

V: TRBV19
length: 14
CDR3: CASSKGGRTDTQYF